Below are 15 T cell receptor beta chains sequenced from a single sample in a study of monozygotic twins with inflammatory bowel disease (dated by TCRdb to about 2019). Receptor amplification or capture employed 5' RACE. TCRdb names Illumina HiSeq 2500 as the instrument used. TCRdb reprocessed the raw reads; every CDR3 protein sequence is a single record, and DNA is not supplied. The sample's table covers roughly 300,000 distinct CDR3 sequences. The top ten clones comprise 5.6% of the sample. Sequences were obtained from blood. These receptors were taken from a human donor with ulcerative colitis or Crohn's disease, or a healthy co-twin of an affected twin (not recorded which).

The chain joins TRBV28 to TRBJ2-1. There are 15 residues in the CDR3. CDR1 is MDHEN and CDR2 is SYDVKM in the germline V gene. CDR3 in amino acids: CASSSGGGSYNEQFF.

The chain links TRBV27 to TRBJ1-4. Germline V gives CDR1 MNHEY, CDR2 SMNVEV (reference sequence). This CDR3 has 15 residues. The CDR3 protein is CASRTFGALNEKLFF.

The V and J genes are TRBV27 and TRBJ2-1; the TRBD1 assignment by TCRdb is unverifiable without DNA. CDR1 MNHEY and CDR2 SMNVEV come from the germline V gene (reference sequence). This CDR3 is 14 amino acids long. CDR3 sequence reads: CASSLSGGFDEQFF.

The rearrangement links TRBV28 to TRBJ2-1; TCRdb selects TRBD1, and the lack of DNA leaves this call unchecked. Germline assignment: CDR1 MDHEN and CDR2 SYDVKM. This CDR3 spans 15 amino acids. This CDR3 is CASGQGRSSYNEQFF.

The chain's CDR3 is CASRGEGPRVAKNIQYF. V is TRBV12-3 or TRBV12-4 and J is TRBJ2-4; TCRdb calls TRBD2, which cannot be checked without DNA. The CDR3 length is 17 residues.

The chain couples TRBV27 to TRBJ2-4. Germline V gene data show CDR1 as MNHEY and CDR2 as SMNVEV (reference sequence). The CDR3 length is 16 residues. The CDR3 spells CASSSRIALAKNIQYF.

The genes are TRBV6-4 and TRBJ2-3; the D call of TRBD2 rests on TCRdb alone, since no DNA is present to check it. The V gene's germline CDR1 is MRHNA and CDR2 SNTAGT. The CDR3 has 15 amino acids. This chain's CDR3 is CASSDSGSPGDTQYF.

The chain recombines TRBV4-2 with TRBJ2-1. CDR1 is LGHNA, CDR2 YNFKEQ, per germline. This CDR3 has 17 residues. The CDR3 protein is CASSQDSLAYSYNEQFF.

The chain carries TRBV7-2 and TRBJ2-5. The length of the CDR3 is 13 residues. Germline V gene data show CDR1 as SGHTA and CDR2 as FQGNSA. CDR3: CASSLSREETQYF.

The rearrangement links TRBV6-6 to TRBJ2-1. CDR1 MNHNY and CDR2 SVGAGI come from the germline V gene (reference sequence). The CDR3 is 13 amino acids. This CDR3 is CASSPQTSNEQFF.

The rearrangement uses TRBV5-1 and TRBJ1-1; TCRdb names TRBD1, which stays unverified in the absence of DNA. The CDR3 runs to 14 residues. The germline gives CDR1 SGHRS, CDR2 YFSETQ. The CDR3 protein is CASSLGTGDTEAFF.

This chain joins TRBV30 and TRBJ2-7. Germline CDR1 GTSNPN, CDR2 SVGIG (reference sequence). CDR3 length equals 14 residues. CDR3 region: CAWSVDDQSYEQYF. The full variable domain, its missing parts supplied by reference TRBV30 and TRBJ2-7, is SQTIHQWPATLVQPVGSPLSLECTVEGTSNPNLYWYRQAAGRGLQLLFYSVGIGQISSEVPQNLSASRPQDRQFILSSKKLLLSDSGFYLCAWSVDDQSYEQYFGPGTRLTVT.

The rearrangement uses TRBV5-6 and TRBJ2-3; the D gene TCRdb calls, TRBD2, cannot be checked with no DNA. The CDR3 runs to 14 residues. The germline V gene has CDR1 SGHDT and CDR2 YYEEEE. Here the CDR3 reads CASSLPTSADTQYF.

The chain recombines TRBV6-4 with TRBJ2-3; TCRdb designates TRBD1, a call that cannot be tested without DNA. Per the germline V gene, CDR1 is MRHNA and CDR2 is SNTAGT. CDR3 length: 14 amino acids. The CDR3 spells CASSWTGTTDTQYF.

The CDR3 is CASSNGLAGTTSTDTQYF. V usage is TRBV6-1 and J usage is TRBJ2-3; the TCRdb D gene call, TRBD2, has no DNA to confirm it. This CDR3 is built from 18 residues. Germline loops: CDR1 MNHNS, CDR2 SASEGT.